One sample yielded the 21 T cell receptor beta chains listed below, sequenced in a study of cytomegalovirus exposure and HLA in healthy donors. The PCR employed 60 Vbeta primers together with 13 Jbeta primers. Sequencing was performed with immunoSEQ multiplex PCR; in TCRdb, only in-frame clones are kept and a portion is missing. The sample shows some 150,000 clones, 65% to 85% of them seen only once. The sequenced material came from PBMCs. These receptors were taken from a young woman in good health and CMV-seronegative.

The chain couples TRBV7-2 to TRBJ2-1, with unresolved D. V dropped 5 bases and J dropped 9 bases, with 11 bases sitting between them. CDR3 size: 12 residues. Germline V gene sequence: CDR1 SGHTA, CDR2 FQGNSA. The CDR3 DNA sequence: TGTGCCAGCAGCCCAACACGAGGTGAGCAGTTCTTC. This translates into CASSPTRGEQFF.

J is TRBJ1-1 and V is TRBV7-3; a possible D gene is TRBD1 (5 bases). The CDR3 extends over 16 amino acids. The V gene lost 1 base and the J gene lost 0 bases, with 12 bases spanning the gap. Germline CDR1 SGHTA, CDR2 FQGTGA. CDR3 DNA: TGTGCCAGCAGCTTAATATCAGGGCGCATGAACACTGAAGCTTTCTTT. Translating gives CASSLISGRMNTEAFF.

The gene calls are TRBV5-4 and TRBJ1-4, with D possibly being TRBD1 (5 bases). The CDR3 runs 15 residues. Germline CDR1 is SGHNT and CDR2 is YYREEE (reference sequence). The germline V and J ends were trimmed by 4 bases and 7 bases, with 17 bases remaining between them. The CDR3 here is CASSPFPGPLEKLFF. The CDR3 region has the DNA TGTGCCAGCAGCCCCTTTCCAGGGCCCCTTGAAAAACTGTTTTTT.

V usage is TRBV5-1 and J usage is TRBJ1-2; 8 bases are a match to TRBD1. J gave up 4 bases and V 4 bases, and 6 bases lay outside the gene matches. The CDR3 runs 14 residues. Germline V lookup: CDR1 SGHRS, CDR2 YFSETQ. The CDR3 loop reads CASSVRQGSYGYTF. For the CDR3, the DNA is TGCGCCAGCAGCGTCCGACAGGGGTCCTATGGCTACACCTTC.

This chain uses TRBV11-3 with TRBJ1-2; 9 nucleotides match TRBD1. The CDR3 loop spans 13 amino acids. J gave up 14 bases and V 4 bases, and 11 bases lay outside the gene matches. CDR1 and CDR2 from the germline V gene are SGHNT and YENEEA. The CDR3 DNA reads TGTGCCAGCAGCTCTACAGGGGACAGGGCGAGGACCTTC. Amino acid sequence: CASSSTGDRARTF.

The rearrangement joins TRBV5-1 to TRBJ2-7; 9 nucleotides match TRBD1. The CDR3 extends over 14 amino acids. Germline V CDR1 and CDR2: SGHRS, YFSETQ. Trimming removed 4 bases from V and 5 bases from J; junction bases left unmatched: 7. The chain's CDR3 is CASSPGTGFHEQYF. CDR3 sequence (DNA): TGCGCCAGCAGCCCTGGGACAGGGTTCCACGAGCAGTACTTC.

The V call is TRBV19, the J call TRBJ1-2; 7 bases are a match to TRBD1. Germline trimming cut 8 bases from V and 2 bases from J; bases unmatched to any gene: 14. Germline V gene data show CDR1 as LNHDA and CDR2 as SQIVND (reference sequence). This CDR3 region has 16 residues. The CDR3 DNA reads as TGTGCCAGTCGTAGAAACCAGGGGGAAGGGAACTATGGCTACACCTTC. Its translation: CASRRNQGEGNYGYTF.

The chain uses TRBV2 and TRBJ1-5; a possible D gene is TRBD1 (5 bases). The germline gives CDR1 SNHLY, CDR2 FYNNEI. The CDR3 loop spans 15 amino acids. V lost 7 bases to trimming and J lost 0 bases, with 13 bases between them. The CDR3 DNA reads as TGTGCCAGCACCAAAGACAGAGCTAGCAATCAGCCCCAGCATTTT. Translated, it gives CASTKDRASNQPQHF.

V usage is TRBV11-3 and J usage is TRBJ2-2, with D possibly being TRBD1 (5 bases). The CDR3 covers 15 residues. Trimming pared 4 bases from V and 4 bases from J, leaving 13 bases between. From germline, CDR1 is SGHNT and CDR2 YENEEA. The CDR3 coding sequence is TGTGCCAGCAGCTCAGGGTCTCGAGTCACCGGGGAGCTGTTTTTT. As protein: CASSSGSRVTGELFF. Based on the CDR3 plus reference TRBV11-3 and TRBJ2-2, the full variable domain is EAGVVQSPRYKIIEKKQPVAFWCNPISGHNTLYWYLQNLGQGPELLIRYENEEAVDDSQLPKDRFSAERLKGVDSTLKIQPAELGDSAVYLCASSSGSRVTGELFFGEGSRLTVL.

This clone was counted a single time. The chain has TRBV5-1 and TRBJ1-3; TRBD1 is a possible D gene (5 bases). V dropped 3 bases and J dropped 0 bases, with 10 bases sitting between them. The CDR3 sequence is 15 residues long. Germline assignment: CDR1 SGHRS and CDR2 YFSETQ. CDR3 in DNA: TGCGCCAGCAGCTCACAGGTCAACTCTGGAAACACCATATATTTT. It is translated as CASSSQVNSGNTIYF.

This clone has just a few counts. The chain links TRBV28 to TRBJ2-6; TRBD1 aligns across 10 bases. The ends lost 4 bases at V and 5 bases at J; junction bases unmatched: 5. This CDR3 spans 16 amino acids. Germline V gene lookup returns CDR1 MDHEN and CDR2 SYDVKM. In nucleotides, the CDR3 is TGTGCCAGCAGTTCCGACAGGGGGCGGAGGGCCAACGTCCTGACTTTC. Encoded protein: CASSSDRGRRANVLTF.

Here the CDR3 reads CASSNQQGAGEKLFF. For the CDR3, the DNA is TGTGCCAGTAGTAATCAGCAGGGGGCGGGTGAAAAACTGTTTTTT. This chain connects TRBV19 to TRBJ1-4; 8 positions match TRBD1. Germline CDR1 and CDR2: LNHDA and SQIVND (reference sequence). The trim removed 4 bases at V and 7 bases at J, leaving 8 bases unmatched. The CDR3 extends over 15 amino acids.

This rearrangement joins TRBV27 to TRBJ1-1; 11 nucleotides agree with TRBD1. In germline, CDR1 is MNHEY, CDR2 SMNVEV (reference sequence). V trimming: 1 base; J trimming: 5 bases; junction bases outside the gene matches: 6. CDR3 size: 16 residues. Written as DNA, the CDR3 is TGTGCCAGCAGTTTATTGGACAGGGGGCTGGGGACTGAAGCTTTCTTT. Protein sequence: CASSLLDRGLGTEAFF.

The table lists this clone with a count of one. The CDR3 DNA reads as TGTGCCAGCAGCCAAGAAGTGAGAATTGGGCAGTATTTT. This encodes CASSQEVRIGQYF. V usage is TRBV14 and J usage is TRBJ2-3, with D unclear. The CDR3 totals 13 residues. From germline, CDR1 is SGHDN and CDR2 FVKESK. Trimming pared 0 bases from V and 11 bases from J, leaving 12 bases between.

The rearrangement links TRBV7-8 to TRBJ2-2; 8 bases are a match to TRBD2. The CDR3 runs to 14 residues. The V and J ends lost 5 bases and 6 bases, in that order; junction bases with no gene match: 5. Germline V gene sequence: CDR1 SGHVS, CDR2 FQNEAQ. The chain's CDR3 is CASSPRGDPGELFF. The CDR3 nucleotides are TGTGCCAGCAGCCCGCGGGGGGACCCCGGGGAGCTGTTTTTT.

The chain is built from TRBV18 and TRBJ1-6, with 7 positions matching TRBD1. Germline CDR1 reads KGHSH; CDR2 reads LQKENI. The CDR3 spans 15 residues. V gave up 4 bases and J gave up 10 bases; unmatched junction bases: 10. The CDR3 nucleotides are TGTGCCAGCTCACGGGACAGAGCTGTAGAATCACCCCTCCACTTT. This sequence encodes CASSRDRAVESPLHF.

The table lists this clone with a few counts. The chain combines TRBV4-1 with TRBJ1-5; possibly TRBD1 for D (5 bases). The germline V gene has CDR1 MGHRA and CDR2 YSYEKL. V was pared by 0 bases and J by 4 bases, with 13 bases between. There are 16 residues in the CDR3. The CDR3 DNA sequence: TGCGCCAGCAGCCAAGAGGGGAAGGGGCGAAATCAGCCCCAGCATTTT. It codes for CASSQEGKGRNQPQHF.

J is TRBJ1-2 and V is TRBV6-5, with D possibly being TRBD1 (6 bases). V dropped 5 bases and J dropped 4 bases, with 14 bases sitting between them. CDR3 length: 14 amino acids. Germline loops: CDR1 MNHEY, CDR2 SVGAGI. CDR3 DNA sequence: TGTGCCAGCAGTCGGACCGGGACATCCTATGGCTACACCTTC. Protein product: CASSRTGTSYGYTF.

The chain has TRBV5-6 and TRBJ1-2; D remains unclear. The CDR3 runs to 13 residues. In germline, CDR1 is SGHDT, CDR2 YYEEEE. Trimming stripped 1 base from V and 8 bases from J, with 12 bases between. CDR3 bases: TGTGCCAGCAGCTTGCCGGCCGGGAGAGGCTACACCTTC. It is translated as CASSLPAGRGYTF.

V usage is TRBV7-9 and J usage is TRBJ1-2, with TRBD1 as a possible D gene (5 bases). V dropped 4 bases and J dropped 4 bases, with 19 bases sitting between them. Germline CDR1 and CDR2: SEHNR and FQNEAQ (reference sequence). The CDR3 spans 16 residues. The CDR3 here is CASSYNRDFELYGYTF. The DNA of the CDR3 is TGTGCCAGCAGCTACAACCGGGACTTCGAACTCTATGGCTACACCTTC.

The V and J genes are TRBV5-1 and TRBJ1-2; perhaps TRBD1 as D (5 bases). CDR1 and CDR2 from the germline V gene are SGHRS and YFSETQ. The V end was cut by 4 bases, the J end by 6 bases, with 16 bases between. CDR3 length: 14 residues. The CDR3 loop reads CASSPQGGIDGYTF. CDR3 coding DNA: TGCGCCAGCAGCCCGCAGGGCGGTATTGATGGCTACACCTTC.